Following are 23 T cell receptor beta chains from one sample sequenced in a study of blood T cell repertoires in COVID-19. Measured with immunoSEQ multiplex PCR; TCRdb has only the in-frame clones, and not every one. Of approximately 170,000 clones in the sample, just under 85% were seen once. The sequencing input was peripheral blood. All receptors derive from a man aged 35-49 years who had recovered from COVID-19.

The genes are TRBV3-1 (or the pseudogene TRBV3-2) and TRBJ1-2; TRBD1 agrees at 7 bases. This CDR3 spans 13 amino acids. V dropped 2 bases and J dropped 8; count of bases not matched to a gene: 5. From germline, CDR1 is LGHDT and CDR2 YNNKEL (reference sequence). CDR3 loop: CASSQRQGRGYTF. The CDR3 nucleotides read TGTGCCAGCAGCCAAAGACAGGGAAGGGGCTACACCTTC.

The J gene is TRBJ1-5, the V gene TRBV28; maybe TRBD1 (5 bases). The CDR3 has 15 residues. V was pared by 6 bases and J by 0 bases, with 12 bases between. Germline CDR1 is MDHEN and CDR2 is SYDVKM. The DNA of the CDR3 is TGTGCCAGCAGGAACGGGGGGGATAGCAATCAGCCCCAGCATTTT. The encoded protein is CASRNGGDSNQPQHF.

About this clone itself: The sample holds other DNA sequences that translate to the same CDR3. This chain joins TRBV3-1 (or the pseudogene TRBV3-2) and TRBJ1-1; D is unclear. The CDR3 is 12 residues long. The V gene lost 3 bases and the J gene lost 8 bases, with 10 bases spanning the gap. Germline lookup yields CDR1 LGHDT and CDR2 YNNKEL (reference sequence). DNA for the CDR3: TGTGCCAGCAGCCAGGGAGGAGGGGAAGCTTTCTTT. This translates into CASSQGGGEAFF.

The chain carries TRBV3-1 (or the pseudogene TRBV3-2) and TRBJ1-1; D remains ambiguous. CDR1 is LGHDT and CDR2 is YNNKEL in the germline V gene (reference sequence). V lost 2 bases and J lost 2, with 3 bases in between. The CDR3 consists of 12 residues. The CDR3 reads CASSQTNTEAFF. In DNA form, the CDR3 reads TGTGCCAGCAGCCAAACAAACACTGAAGCTTTCTTT.

This chain uses TRBV19 with TRBJ2-5; maybe TRBD1 (6 bases). Trimming left V 4 bases short and J 5 bases short, with 14 bases between. This CDR3 is built from 14 residues. The germline CDR1 and CDR2 sequences are LNHDA and SQIVND (reference sequence). CDR3 nucleotide sequence: TGTGCCAGTAGTAGGGGGCCTCCCGGGGAGACCCAGTACTTC. It yields the protein CASSRGPPGETQYF.

The chain couples TRBV7-8 to TRBJ2-5, with 9 bases lining up with TRBD2. CDR3 length: 16 residues. The junction had 8 bases not matched to a gene; V was cut back by 5 bases and J by 1 base. Germline V lookup: CDR1 SGHVS, CDR2 FQNEAQ. CDR3 residues: CASSPASGAFQETQYF. DNA for the CDR3: TGTGCCAGCAGCCCTGCTAGCGGGGCCTTCCAAGAGACCCAGTACTTC.

The chain couples TRBV7-8 to TRBJ1-4; 8 bases are shared with TRBD1. The V gene end was trimmed by 5 bases and the J gene end by 8 bases; junction bases not matched to a gene: 16. This CDR3 has 17 residues. CDR1 is SGHVS, CDR2 FQNEAQ, per germline. CDR3 in DNA: TGTGCCAGCAGCCCAGGGGGCTACAGGGGAGAGGGAGAAAAACTGTTTTTT. Translation gives CASSPGGYRGEGEKLFF.

The chain combines TRBV30 with TRBJ1-3, with a possible D match to TRBD1 (6 bases). With 1 base removed from V and 0 bases from J, the gap between germline ends came to 13 bases. The CDR3 is 16 amino acids. Per germline, CDR1 GTSNPN and CDR2 SVGIG (reference sequence). The CDR3 DNA reads as TGTGCCTGGAGTGGGGGGACAACCGGCTCTGGAAACACCATATATTTT. Amino acid sequence: CAWSGGTTGSGNTIYF.

This clone was counted only a few times. The chain has TRBV11-3 and TRBJ1-3; TRBD1 matches 9 bases. Trimming cost V 5 bases and J 10 bases; bases outside gene matches: 6. From germline, CDR1 is SGHNT and CDR2 YENEEA. The CDR3 loop spans 13 amino acids. CDR3 in amino acids: CASSAGQGSTIYF. CDR3 coding DNA: TGTGCCAGCAGCGCGGGACAGGGTTCGACCATATATTTT.

The rearrangement joins TRBV6-6 to TRBJ1-2, with a possible D match to TRBD1 (5 bases). Trimming removed 8 bases at V and 8 bases at J, with 21 bases between. Germline CDR1 reads MNHNY; CDR2 reads SVGAGI (reference sequence). The CDR3 contains 14 residues. CDR3 protein: CASWGGRDLGGYTF. CDR3 nucleotide sequence: TGTGCCAGCTGGGGCGGGAGGGATTTAGGGGGCTACACCTTC.

The chain couples TRBV30 to TRBJ1-1; maybe TRBD1 (6 bases). Per germline, CDR1 GTSNPN and CDR2 SVGIG (reference sequence). The length of the CDR3 is 14 residues. V gave up 3 bases and J gave up 3 bases, with 14 bases separating them. The CDR3 sequence: CAWSDRDTYTEAFF. In nucleotides, the CDR3 is TGTGCCTGGAGCGACCGGGACACCTACACTGAAGCTTTCTTT.

The V gene is TRBV5-6, the J gene TRBJ2-3; D might be TRBD2 (6 bases). CDR1 and CDR2 from the germline V gene are SGHDT and YYEEEE. The V and J ends lost 3 bases and 5 bases respectively, with 22 bases between them. This CDR3 comprises 17 residues. The CDR3 DNA is TGTGCCAGCAGCTCGGATCGGACTACCCCTTATGTAGATACGCAGTATTTT. As protein: CASSSDRTTPYVDTQYF.

The chain is built from TRBV7-2 and TRBJ2-7; D is possibly TRBD2 (6 bases). CDR1 is SGHTA, CDR2 FQGNSA, per germline. This CDR3 comprises 14 residues. Trimming took off 1 base at V and 3 bases at J, with 10 bases between the two ends. CDR3 region: CASSLGGAIYEQYF. The CDR3 nucleotides are TGTGCCAGCAGCTTAGGCGGGGCTATCTACGAGCAGTACTTC.

The chain recombines TRBV5-4 with TRBJ1-1, with TRBD1 identical over 9 bases. Germline values: CDR1 SGHNT, CDR2 YYREEE (reference sequence). The CDR3 covers 13 residues. Trimming at V came to 4 bases and at J to 10 bases, leaving 8 bases not matched to a gene. The CDR3 sequence: CASSKNKQGAAFF. CDR3 nucleotides: TGTGCCAGCAGCAAAAATAAACAGGGGGCAGCTTTCTTT.

The chain links TRBV7-9 to TRBJ1-6; D remains unclear. CDR3 length: 12 amino acids. Between the trimmed V and J ends, which lost 3 bases and 10 bases, there was a span of 7 bases. Per germline, CDR1 SEHNR and CDR2 FQNEAQ (reference sequence). The CDR3, as DNA: TGTGCCAGCAGCTTTTCCGGGTCACCCCTCCACTTT. Encoded protein: CASSFSGSPLHF.

The V call is TRBV7-6, the J call TRBJ2-7; a weak D match, TRBD1 (6 bases). CDR1 and CDR2 (germline): SGHVS, FNYEAQ. The CDR3 is 13 amino acids. Trimming took off 4 bases at V and 3 bases at J, with 10 bases between the two ends. CDR3 protein: CASSSRGNYEQYF. The DNA of the CDR3 is TGTGCCAGCAGCTCAAGGGGGAACTACGAGCAGTACTTC. The full variable domain, its missing parts supplied by reference TRBV7-6 and TRBJ2-7, is GAGVSQSPRYKVTKRGQDVALRCDPISGHVSLYWYRQALGQGPEFLTYFNYEAQQDKSGLPNDRFSAERPEGSISTLTIQRTEQRDSAMYRCASSSRGNYEQYFGPGTRLTVT.

Here the CDR3 DNA reads TGCGCCAGCAGCCCAACCTACGGGGGCATTCAGTACTTC. Protein product: CASSPTYGGIQYF. This chain joins TRBV4-3 and TRBJ2-4; perhaps TRBD2 as D (6 bases). Germline loops: CDR1 LGHNA, CDR2 YSLEER. CDR3 length equals 13 residues. V lost 4 bases and J lost 9, with 13 bases in between.

This sequence joins TRBV7-2 and TRBJ2-7, with 10 bases fitting TRBD2. Losses at the gene ends were 1 base for V and 3 bases for J; bases not matched to a gene: 6. Germline loops: CDR1 SGHTA, CDR2 FQGNSA. This CDR3 region has 16 residues. CDR3 amino acids: CASSLVGLAGVYEQYF. In nucleotides, the CDR3 is TGTGCCAGCAGCTTAGTGGGCCTAGCGGGAGTCTACGAGCAGTACTTC.

The CDR3 nucleotides read TGTGCCAGCAGCCCATCTGGGGCCAACGTCCTGACTTTC. It yields the protein CASSPSGANVLTF. This sequence joins TRBV4-2 and TRBJ2-6; D gene uncertain. The CDR3 length is 13 residues. Germline CDR1 and CDR2: LGHNA and YNFKEQ. Trimming took 4 bases from V and 1 from J, leaving 2 bases between them.

This clone was picked up a small number of times. The genes are TRBV6-5 and TRBJ1-2; D gene ambiguous. In germline, CDR1 is MNHEY, CDR2 SVGAGI. The CDR3 sequence is 12 residues long. V gave up 5 bases and J gave up 1 base, with 5 bases separating them. The CDR3 coding sequence is TGTGCCAGCAGTCGGTATAACTATGGCTACACCTTC. Translating it yields CASSRYNYGYTF.

This clone was recorded a few times. The CDR3 nucleotides read TGTGCCAGCAGCTTAGCACTTCAAGCTTTCTTT. It yields the protein CASSLALQAFF. This rearrangement joins TRBV7-2 to TRBJ1-1; no definite D call. Trimming left V 0 bases short and J 9 bases short, with 5 bases between. Looked up from germline, CDR1 is SGHTA and CDR2 is FQGNSA. The CDR3 sequence is 11 residues long. Supplemented by reference TRBV7-2 and TRBJ1-1, the full variable domain reads GAGVSQSPSNKVTEKGKDVELRCDPISGHTALYWYRQSLGQGLEFLIYFQGNSAPDKSGLPSDRFSAERTGGSVSTLTIQRTQQEDSAVYLCASSLALQAFFGQGTRLTVV.

The V and J genes are TRBV15 and TRBJ2-1; 7 bases are shared with TRBD2. Germline V CDR1 and CDR2: LNHNV, YYDKDF (reference sequence). CDR3 length equals 17 residues. Trimming took 3 bases from V and 1 from J; bases not matched to a gene: 9. Here the CDR3 DNA reads TGTGCCACCAGCAGGGGGAGGGAGGCAGGGTCCTACAATGAGCAGTTCTTC. This sequence encodes CATSRGREAGSYNEQFF.

The V gene is TRBV7-8, the J gene TRBJ1-2, with TRBD1 identical over 9 bases. The ends lost 1 base at V and 4 bases at J; junction bases unmatched: 13. Per the germline V gene, CDR1 is SGHVS and CDR2 is FQNEAQ. The CDR3 runs to 18 residues. CDR3 sequence: CASSLENSRQGVSYGYTF. In DNA form, the CDR3 reads TGTGCCAGCAGCTTAGAAAACTCCCGACAGGGGGTGTCCTATGGCTACACCTTC.